Listed below are T cell receptor beta chains from one sample, sequenced in a study of blood T cell repertoires in COVID-19. Clones were sequenced by immunoSEQ multiplex PCR, and TCRdb holds only the in-frame ones, with some missing. This table has tens of thousands of clones, approximately 86% appearing once. Sequencing was performed on peripheral blood. The receptors were gathered from a man aged 35-49 years with acute or convalescent COVID-19. The CDR3 runs from the conserved cysteine through the conserved F or W. Fields, in order: D gene, V gene, J gene, clone size, CDR3 protein, CDR3 DNA. D genes are given only for firm matches. Size is omitted from some rows. Given values are once, few, many or a class for expanded clones.

d_gene: TRBD2; v_gene: TRBV7-9; j_gene: TRBJ2-5; abundance: NA; CDR3aa: CASSHPPAGGRETQYF; CDR3nt: TGTGCCAGCAGCCACCCCCCAGCGGGAGGGAGGGAGACCCAGTACTTC
d_gene: NA; v_gene: TRBV5-6; j_gene: TRBJ1-5; abundance: few; CDR3aa: CASSPSRGQPQHF; CDR3nt: TGTGCCAGCAGCCCCAGCAGGGGTCAGCCCCAGCATTTT
d_gene: NA; v_gene: TRBV4-1; j_gene: TRBJ1-5; abundance: NA; CDR3aa: CASSLVGGNQPQHF; CDR3nt: TGCGCCAGCAGCCTAGTCGGGGGAAATCAGCCCCAGCATTTT
d_gene: NA; v_gene: TRBV7-3; j_gene: TRBJ1-1; abundance: NA; CDR3aa: CASSFRDDTEAFF; CDR3nt: TGTGCCAGCAGCTTCCGAGATGACACTGAAGCTTTCTTT
d_gene: NA; v_gene: TRBV5-1; j_gene: TRBJ1-2; abundance: NA; CDR3aa: CASSLRDINYGYTF; CDR3nt: TGCGCCAGCAGCCTCCGGGATATTAACTATGGCTACACCTTC
d_gene: NA; v_gene: TRBV12-3/TRBV12-4; j_gene: TRBJ2-7; abundance: once; CDR3aa: CASSPLGYEQYF; CDR3nt: TGTGCCAGCAGTCCCCTCGGCTACGAGCAGTACTTC
d_gene: TRBD1; v_gene: TRBV6-6; j_gene: TRBJ2-7; abundance: NA; CDR3aa: CASSWTGFEQYF; CDR3nt: TGTGCCAGCAGCTGGACAGGGTTCGAGCAGTACTTC
d_gene: NA; v_gene: TRBV7-7; j_gene: TRBJ2-2; abundance: NA; CDR3aa: CASSFRQFTGELFF; CDR3nt: TGTGCCAGCAGCTTTCGACAGTTCACCGGGGAGCTGTTTTTT
d_gene: NA; v_gene: TRBV6-5; j_gene: TRBJ2-3; abundance: NA; CDR3aa: CASTTGGLSTDTQYF; CDR3nt: TGTGCCAGCACCACGGGTGGACTCAGCACAGATACGCAGTATTTT
d_gene: NA; v_gene: TRBV19; j_gene: TRBJ2-2; abundance: NA; CDR3aa: CASSTTQGNTGELFF; CDR3nt: TGTGCCAGTAGTACTACCCAGGGAAACACCGGGGAGCTGTTTTTT
d_gene: NA; v_gene: TRBV24-1; j_gene: TRBJ2-1; abundance: NA; CDR3aa: CATSGGLTRSSYNEQFF; CDR3nt: TGTGCCACCAGTGGGGGCCTAACAAGGAGCTCCTACAATGAGCAGTTCTTC
d_gene: TRBD2; v_gene: TRBV11-2; j_gene: TRBJ2-1; abundance: NA; CDR3aa: CASSSDSTSGSGQFF; CDR3nt: TGTGCCAGCAGCTCCGACTCGACTAGCGGGAGTGGGCAGTTCTTC
d_gene: NA; v_gene: TRBV7-9; j_gene: TRBJ2-7; abundance: NA; CDR3aa: CASSASPSSYEQYF; CDR3nt: TGTGCCAGCAGTGCTTCCCCGAGCTCCTACGAGCAGTACTTC
d_gene: NA; v_gene: TRBV6-5; j_gene: TRBJ2-3; abundance: NA; CDR3aa: CASSYSPVRNTQYF; CDR3nt: TGTGCCAGCAGTTACTCTCCGGTTCGTAATACGCAGTATTTT
d_gene: NA; v_gene: TRBV19; j_gene: TRBJ1-2; abundance: NA; CDR3aa: CASSIAYSGYTF; CDR3nt: TGTGCCAGTAGTATAGCTTATAGTGGCTACACCTTC
d_gene: TRBD2; v_gene: TRBV6-6; j_gene: TRBJ2-1; abundance: NA; CDR3aa: CASSFTAGVVEQFF; CDR3nt: TGTGCCAGCAGTTTTACCGCGGGAGTTGTTGAGCAGTTCTTC
d_gene: TRBD2; v_gene: TRBV19; j_gene: TRBJ2-2; abundance: once; CDR3aa: CASSTHWGGDHGELFF; CDR3nt: TGTGCCAGTAGTACACACTGGGGGGGAGATCACGGGGAGCTGTTTTTT
d_gene: TRBD1; v_gene: TRBV30; j_gene: TRBJ1-2; abundance: NA; CDR3aa: CAWTRGVTGGGYTF; CDR3nt: TGTGCCTGGACCCGGGGGGTGACAGGGGGCGGCTACACCTTC
d_gene: NA; v_gene: TRBV25-1; j_gene: TRBJ1-1; abundance: NA; CDR3aa: CASSAGKNTEAFF; CDR3nt: TGTGCCAGCAGTGCAGGGAAGAACACTGAAGCTTTCTTT
d_gene: TRBD1; v_gene: TRBV6-5; j_gene: TRBJ2-1; abundance: NA; CDR3aa: CASSGDRDFVEQFF; CDR3nt: TGTGCCAGCAGCGGGGACAGGGATTTCGTTGAGCAGTTCTTC
d_gene: NA; v_gene: TRBV13; j_gene: TRBJ2-2; abundance: NA; CDR3aa: CASSLAGRGRSGELFF; CDR3nt: TGTGCCAGCAGCTTGGCTGGCAGGGGACGGTCCGGGGAGCTGTTTTTT
d_gene: TRBD1; v_gene: TRBV14; j_gene: TRBJ2-4; abundance: NA; CDR3aa: CASSPQTGDIQYF; CDR3nt: TGTGCCAGCAGCCCCCAAACAGGGGACATTCAGTACTTC
d_gene: NA; v_gene: TRBV18; j_gene: TRBJ1-1; abundance: NA; CDR3aa: CASSPPNRASKANTEAFF; CDR3nt: TGTGCCAGCTCACCACCGAACAGGGCGTCAAAAGCGAACACTGAAGCTTTCTTT
d_gene: TRBD1; v_gene: TRBV7-2; j_gene: TRBJ1-2; abundance: NA; CDR3aa: CASSPRQGGLNTF; CDR3nt: TGTGCCAGCAGCCCCAGACAGGGGGGTTTAAACACCTTC
d_gene: NA; v_gene: TRBV12-3/TRBV12-4; j_gene: TRBJ1-2; abundance: once; CDR3aa: CASSLGAGNGYTF; CDR3nt: TGTGCCAGCAGTTTAGGGGCAGGGAATGGCTACACCTTC
d_gene: TRBD2; v_gene: TRBV9; j_gene: TRBJ2-2; abundance: once; CDR3aa: CASSVRPSGRNAGELFF; CDR3nt: TGTGCCAGCAGCGTACGTCCTAGCGGGAGGAATGCAGGGGAGCTGTTTTTT
d_gene: NA; v_gene: TRBV10-2; j_gene: TRBJ2-5; abundance: NA; CDR3aa: CATSHGGQETQYF; CDR3nt: TGCGCTACCTCGCACGGGGGACAAGAGACCCAGTACTTC
d_gene: TRBD1; v_gene: TRBV14; j_gene: TRBJ1-2; abundance: NA; CDR3aa: CASSRDRSHYGYTF; CDR3nt: TGTGCCAGCAGTCGGGACAGGTCGCACTATGGCTACACCTTC
d_gene: TRBD1; v_gene: TRBV12-5; j_gene: TRBJ1-1; abundance: NA; CDR3aa: CASRGTGDTEAFF; CDR3nt: TGTGCTAGTCGTGGGACAGGGGACACTGAAGCTTTCTTT
d_gene: TRBD1; v_gene: TRBV7-9; j_gene: TRBJ1-2; abundance: NA; CDR3aa: CASSSVTGTGNLLGYTF; CDR3nt: TGTGCCAGCAGCTCGGTTACCGGGACAGGGAATCTCCTTGGCTACACCTTC
d_gene: NA; v_gene: TRBV11-2; j_gene: TRBJ2-1; abundance: NA; CDR3aa: CASSGPGNEQFF; CDR3nt: TGTGCCAGCAGCGGCCCAGGGAATGAGCAGTTCTTC